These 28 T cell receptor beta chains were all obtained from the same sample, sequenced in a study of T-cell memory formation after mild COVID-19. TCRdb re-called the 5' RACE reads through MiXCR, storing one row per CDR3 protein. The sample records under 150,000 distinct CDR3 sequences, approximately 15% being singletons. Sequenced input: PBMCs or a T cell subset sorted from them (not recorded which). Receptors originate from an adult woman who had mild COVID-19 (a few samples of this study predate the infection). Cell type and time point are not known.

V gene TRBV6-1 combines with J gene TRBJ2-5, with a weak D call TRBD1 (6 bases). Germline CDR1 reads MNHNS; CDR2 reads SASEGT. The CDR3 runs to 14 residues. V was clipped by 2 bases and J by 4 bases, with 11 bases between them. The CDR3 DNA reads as TGTGCCAGCAGTGAATTAGGCAGGGGAGAGACCCAGTACTTC. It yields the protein CASSELGRGETQYF.

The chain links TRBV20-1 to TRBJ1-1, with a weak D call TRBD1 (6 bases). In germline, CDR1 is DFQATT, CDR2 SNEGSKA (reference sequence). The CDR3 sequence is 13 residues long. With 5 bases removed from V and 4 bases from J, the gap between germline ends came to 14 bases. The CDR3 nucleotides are TGCAGTGCTGGGACCGGGGGCGTCACTGAAGCTTTCTTT. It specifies CSAGTGGVTEAFF.

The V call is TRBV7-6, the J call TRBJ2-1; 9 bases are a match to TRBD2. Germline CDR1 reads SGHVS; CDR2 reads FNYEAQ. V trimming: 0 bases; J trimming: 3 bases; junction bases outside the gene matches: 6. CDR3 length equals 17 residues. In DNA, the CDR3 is TGTGCCAGCAGCTTAGCGGGACTAGCACTTGGCTACAATGAGCAGTTCTTC. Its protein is CASSLAGLALGYNEQFF.

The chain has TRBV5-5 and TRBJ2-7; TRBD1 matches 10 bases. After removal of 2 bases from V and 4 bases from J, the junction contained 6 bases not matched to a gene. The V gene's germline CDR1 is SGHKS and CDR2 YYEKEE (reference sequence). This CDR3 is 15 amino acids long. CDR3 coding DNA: TGTGCCAGCAGCTTAGGACAGGGGGAGTGGTACGAGCAGTACTTC. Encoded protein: CASSLGQGEWYEQYF.

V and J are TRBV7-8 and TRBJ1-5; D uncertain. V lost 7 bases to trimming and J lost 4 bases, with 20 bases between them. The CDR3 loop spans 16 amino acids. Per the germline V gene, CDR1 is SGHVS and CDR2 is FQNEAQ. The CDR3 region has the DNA TGTGCCAGCACCCCTTCGGCGAGCCTCGAGAATCAGCCCCAGCATTTT. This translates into CASTPSASLENQPQHF. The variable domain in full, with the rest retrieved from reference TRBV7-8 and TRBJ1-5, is GAGVSQSPRYKVAKRGQDVALRCDPISGHVSLFWYQQALGQGPEFLTYFQNEAQLDKSGLPSDRFFAERPEGSVSTLKIQRTQQEDSAVYLCASTPSASLENQPQHFGDGTRLSIL.

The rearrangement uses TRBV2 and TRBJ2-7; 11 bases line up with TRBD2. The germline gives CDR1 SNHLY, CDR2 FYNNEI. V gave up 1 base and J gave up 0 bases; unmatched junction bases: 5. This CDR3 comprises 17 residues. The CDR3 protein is CASSEETSGIYSYEQYF. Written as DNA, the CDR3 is TGTGCCAGCAGTGAAGAGACTAGCGGGATCTACTCCTACGAGCAGTACTTC.

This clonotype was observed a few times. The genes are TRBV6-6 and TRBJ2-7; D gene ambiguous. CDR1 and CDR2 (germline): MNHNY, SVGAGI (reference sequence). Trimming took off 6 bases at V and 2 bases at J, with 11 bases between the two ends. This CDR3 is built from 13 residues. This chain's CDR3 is CASSSTFAYEQYF. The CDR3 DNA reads TGTGCCAGCAGCTCCACGTTCGCCTACGAGCAGTACTTC.

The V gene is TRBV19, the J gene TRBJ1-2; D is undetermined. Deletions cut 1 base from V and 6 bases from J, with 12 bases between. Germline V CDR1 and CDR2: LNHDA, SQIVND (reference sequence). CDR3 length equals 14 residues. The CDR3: CASSIGAGSNGYTF. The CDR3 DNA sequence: TGTGCCAGTAGTATAGGCGCAGGATCAAATGGCTACACCTTC.

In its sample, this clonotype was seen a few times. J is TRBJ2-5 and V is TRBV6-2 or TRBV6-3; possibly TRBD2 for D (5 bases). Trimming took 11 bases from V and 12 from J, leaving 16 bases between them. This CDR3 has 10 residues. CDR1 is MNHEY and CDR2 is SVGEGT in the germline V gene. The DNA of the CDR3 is TGTGCCGGAGGTCGACACTCCGAGTACTTC. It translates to CAGGRHSEYF.

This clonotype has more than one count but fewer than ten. The CDR3 sequence is CASRRGNTEAFF. CDR3 nucleotides: TGTGCCAGTCGGAGAGGGAACACTGAAGCTTTCTTT. V usage is TRBV19 and J usage is TRBJ1-1; D call uncertain. This CDR3 is 12 amino acids long. The V end was cut by 8 bases, the J end by 1 base, with 8 bases between. Germline CDR1 reads LNHDA; CDR2 reads SQIVND (reference sequence).

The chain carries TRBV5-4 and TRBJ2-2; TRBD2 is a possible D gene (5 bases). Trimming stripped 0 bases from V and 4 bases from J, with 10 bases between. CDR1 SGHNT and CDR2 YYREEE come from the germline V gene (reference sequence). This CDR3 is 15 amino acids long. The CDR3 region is CASSLGSASTGELFF. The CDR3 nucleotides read TGTGCCAGCAGCTTGGGTAGCGCCTCCACCGGGGAGCTGTTTTTT.

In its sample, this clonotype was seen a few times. The CDR3 DNA reads as TGCAGCAACCGGGAAATCCAGTTCTTC. Residues: CSNREIQFF. The V call is TRBV20-1, the J call TRBJ2-1, with D tentatively TRBD2 (5 bases). The V gene's germline CDR1 is DFQATT and CDR2 SNEGSKA (reference sequence). This CDR3 spans 9 amino acids.

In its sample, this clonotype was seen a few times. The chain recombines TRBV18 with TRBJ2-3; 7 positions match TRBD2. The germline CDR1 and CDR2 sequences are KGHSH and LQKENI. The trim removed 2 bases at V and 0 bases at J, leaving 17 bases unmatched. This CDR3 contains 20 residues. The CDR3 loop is CASSPSSPLAAYLSTDTQYF. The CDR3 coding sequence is TGTGCCAGCTCACCATCGTCTCCTCTAGCGGCCTACCTCAGCACAGATACGCAGTATTTT.

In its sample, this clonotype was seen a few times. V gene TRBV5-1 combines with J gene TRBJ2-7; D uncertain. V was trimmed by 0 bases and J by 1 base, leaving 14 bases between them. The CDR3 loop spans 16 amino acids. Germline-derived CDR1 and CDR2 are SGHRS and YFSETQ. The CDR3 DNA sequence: TGCGCCAGCAGCTTGGCTCTAGGAACCGGGTCCTACGAGCAGTACTTC. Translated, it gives CASSLALGTGSYEQYF.

The CDR3 spells CASSYLALQETQYF. The CDR3 bases are TGTGCCAGCAGTTATCTAGCGCTACAAGAGACCCAGTACTTC. V gene TRBV6-2 or TRBV6-3 combines with J gene TRBJ2-5; possibly TRBD2 for D (6 bases). Per germline, CDR1 MNHEY and CDR2 SVGEGT. Trimming took 3 bases from V and 2 from J, leaving 10 bases between them. The CDR3 extends over 14 amino acids.

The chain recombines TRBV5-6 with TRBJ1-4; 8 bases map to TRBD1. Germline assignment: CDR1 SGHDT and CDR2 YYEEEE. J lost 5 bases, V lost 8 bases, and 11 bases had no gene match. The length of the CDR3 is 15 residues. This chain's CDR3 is CASTPTGQANEKLFF. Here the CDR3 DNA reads TGTGCCAGTACACCGACGGGACAGGCGAATGAAAAACTGTTTTTT.

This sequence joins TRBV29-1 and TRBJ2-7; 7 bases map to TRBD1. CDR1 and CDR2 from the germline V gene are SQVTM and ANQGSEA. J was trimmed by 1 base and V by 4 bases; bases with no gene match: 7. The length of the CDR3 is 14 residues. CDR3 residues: CSVVPGTVSYEQYF. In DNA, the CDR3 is TGCAGCGTTGTCCCAGGGACAGTTTCCTACGAGCAGTACTTC.

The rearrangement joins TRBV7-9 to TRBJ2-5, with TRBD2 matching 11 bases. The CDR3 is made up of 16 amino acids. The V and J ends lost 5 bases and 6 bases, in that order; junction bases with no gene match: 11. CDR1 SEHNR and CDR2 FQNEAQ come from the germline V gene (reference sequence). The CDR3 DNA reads TGTGCCAGCAGCCCCCCGACTAGCGGGACGAAGCAGACCCAGTACTTC. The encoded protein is CASSPPTSGTKQTQYF.

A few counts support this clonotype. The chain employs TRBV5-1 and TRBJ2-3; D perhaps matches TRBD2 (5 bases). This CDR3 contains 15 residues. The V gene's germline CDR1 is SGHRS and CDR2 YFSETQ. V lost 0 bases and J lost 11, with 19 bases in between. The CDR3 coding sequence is TGCGCCAGCAGCTTGGTTCGGGGATTGGATTCCGGGCAGTATTTT. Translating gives CASSLVRGLDSGQYF.

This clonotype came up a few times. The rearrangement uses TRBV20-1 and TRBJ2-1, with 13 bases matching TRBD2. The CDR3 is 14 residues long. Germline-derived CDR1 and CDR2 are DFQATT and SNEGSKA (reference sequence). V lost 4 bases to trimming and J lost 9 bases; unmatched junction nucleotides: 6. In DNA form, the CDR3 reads TGCAGTGCTACGGGGCGACTAGCGGGAGGTGAGCAGTTCTTC. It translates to CSATGRLAGGEQFF.

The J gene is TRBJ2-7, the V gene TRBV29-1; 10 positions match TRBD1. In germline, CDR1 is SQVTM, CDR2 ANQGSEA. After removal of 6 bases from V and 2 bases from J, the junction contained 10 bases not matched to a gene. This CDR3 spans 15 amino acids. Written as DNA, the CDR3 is TGCAGCGTAGTCGGGACAGGGGAAGGTCCCTACGAGCAGTACTTC. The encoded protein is CSVVGTGEGPYEQYF.

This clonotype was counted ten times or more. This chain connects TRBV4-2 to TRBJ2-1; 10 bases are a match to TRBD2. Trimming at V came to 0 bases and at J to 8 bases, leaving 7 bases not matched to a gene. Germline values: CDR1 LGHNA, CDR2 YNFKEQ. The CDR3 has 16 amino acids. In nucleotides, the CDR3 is TGTGCCAGCAGCCAAGACCCTAGCGGGAGTAATTATGAGCAGTTCTTC. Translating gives CASSQDPSGSNYEQFF.

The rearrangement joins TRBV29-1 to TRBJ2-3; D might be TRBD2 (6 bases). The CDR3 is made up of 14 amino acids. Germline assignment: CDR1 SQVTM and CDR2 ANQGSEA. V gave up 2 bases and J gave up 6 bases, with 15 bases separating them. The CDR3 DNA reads TGCAGCGTTGAATCGGGAGCGGTCTTGGATACGCAGTATTTT. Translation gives CSVESGAVLDTQYF.

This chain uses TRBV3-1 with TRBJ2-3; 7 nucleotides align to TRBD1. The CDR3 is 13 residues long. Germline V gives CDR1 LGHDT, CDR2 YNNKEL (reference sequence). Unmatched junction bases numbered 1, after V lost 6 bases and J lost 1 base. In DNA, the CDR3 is TGTGCCAGCAGAGGGGGCGGCACAGATACGCAGTATTTT. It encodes CASRGGGTDTQYF.

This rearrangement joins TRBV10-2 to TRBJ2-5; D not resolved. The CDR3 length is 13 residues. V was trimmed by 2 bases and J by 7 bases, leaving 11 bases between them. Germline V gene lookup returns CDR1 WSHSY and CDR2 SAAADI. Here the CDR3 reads CASSEQLSGTQYF. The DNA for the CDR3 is TGCGCCAGCAGTGAGCAACTCTCGGGGACCCAGTACTTC.

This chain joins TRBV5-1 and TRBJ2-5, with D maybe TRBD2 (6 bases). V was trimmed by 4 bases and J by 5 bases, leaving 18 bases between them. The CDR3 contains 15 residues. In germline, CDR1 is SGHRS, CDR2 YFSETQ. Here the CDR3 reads CASSPLGGPGETQYF. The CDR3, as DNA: TGCGCCAGCAGCCCCCTCGGGGGACCAGGGGAGACCCAGTACTTC.

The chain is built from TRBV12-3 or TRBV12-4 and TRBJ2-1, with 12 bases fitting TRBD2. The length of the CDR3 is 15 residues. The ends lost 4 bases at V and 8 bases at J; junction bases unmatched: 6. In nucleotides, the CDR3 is TGTGCCAGCAGTTCTAGCGGGAGGGCTTTGGATGAGCAGTTCTTC. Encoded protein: CASSSSGRALDEQFF.

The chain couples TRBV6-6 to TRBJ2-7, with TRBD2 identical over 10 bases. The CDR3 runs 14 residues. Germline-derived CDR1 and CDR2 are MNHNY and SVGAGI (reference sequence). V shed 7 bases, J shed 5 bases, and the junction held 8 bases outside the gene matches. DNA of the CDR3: TGTGCCAGCACCCCTAGCGGGAGACCACACGAGCAGTACTTC. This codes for CASTPSGRPHEQYF.